This T cell receptor (beta chain) is from a study of T-cell reconstitution after alpha-beta-depleted transplantation in children. In its sample, this clonotype was seen many times. The length of the CDR3 is 13 residues. Germline trimming cut 5 bases from V and 5 bases from J; bases unmatched to any gene: 5. Per germline, CDR1 SGHDT and CDR2 YYEEEE. The TCRbeta library was prepared with unique molecular identifiers. Each CDR3 protein gets one entry after TCRdb re-called the PCR reads with MiXCR. The sample lists more than 90,000 distinct CDR3 sequences, more than 7% seen once, with approximately 7.2% in the top ten.

The chain recombines TRBV5-6 with TRBJ2-5, with 8 bases identical to TRBD1. The TCR was taken from a human donor who donated a stem cell graft to a child with congenital amegakaryocytic thrombocytopenia. Sequenced material: PBMCs from the stem cell graft donor, taken from the stem cell graft. The CDR3 is CASRRTGFETQYF. The CDR3 nucleotides are TGTGCCAGCAGACGGACAGGGTTTGAGACCCAGTACTTC.